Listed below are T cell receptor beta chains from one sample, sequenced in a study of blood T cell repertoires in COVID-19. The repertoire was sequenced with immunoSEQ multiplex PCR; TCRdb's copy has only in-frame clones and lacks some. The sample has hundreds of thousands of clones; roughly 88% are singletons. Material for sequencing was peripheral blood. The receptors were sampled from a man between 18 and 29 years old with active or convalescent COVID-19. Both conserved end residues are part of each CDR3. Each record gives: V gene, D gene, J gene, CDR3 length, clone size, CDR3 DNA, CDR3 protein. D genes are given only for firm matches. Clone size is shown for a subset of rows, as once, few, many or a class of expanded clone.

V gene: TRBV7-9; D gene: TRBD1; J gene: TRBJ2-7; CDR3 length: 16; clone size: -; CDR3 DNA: TGTGCCAGCAGCTTAAGTCGGGGACAGGGCACCTACGAGCAGTACTTC; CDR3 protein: CASSLSRGQGTYEQYF
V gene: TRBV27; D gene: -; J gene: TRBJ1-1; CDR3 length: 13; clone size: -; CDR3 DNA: TGTGCCAGCAGGGGCTGGGCGAACACTGAAGCTTTCTTT; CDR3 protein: CASRGWANTEAFF
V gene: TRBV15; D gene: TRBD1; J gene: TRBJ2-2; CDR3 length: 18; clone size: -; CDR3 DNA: TGTGCCACCAGCAGAGTCCCCGGGACAGGGATGAACACCGGGGAGCTGTTTTTT; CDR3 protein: CATSRVPGTGMNTGELFF
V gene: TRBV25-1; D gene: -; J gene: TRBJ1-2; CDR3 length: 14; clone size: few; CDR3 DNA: TGTGCCAGCAGTGGCCTTGGTACGCGGGATGGCTACACCTTC; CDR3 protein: CASSGLGTRDGYTF
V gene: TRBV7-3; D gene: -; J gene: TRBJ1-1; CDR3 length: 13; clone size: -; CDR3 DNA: TGTGCCAGCAGCGCCAGCGTGAACACTGAAGCTTTCTTT; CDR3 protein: CASSASVNTEAFF
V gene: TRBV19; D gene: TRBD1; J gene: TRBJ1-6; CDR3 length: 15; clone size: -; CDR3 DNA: TGTGCCAGTAGTCCCCTACGGGACAGGGGAACTCCCCTCCACTTT; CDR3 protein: CASSPLRDRGTPLHF
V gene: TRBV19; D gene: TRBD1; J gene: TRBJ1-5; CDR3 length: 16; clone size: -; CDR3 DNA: TGTGCCAGTAATCTCGGGACAGGGGGTAGCAATCAGCCCCAGCATTTT; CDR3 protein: CASNLGTGGSNQPQHF
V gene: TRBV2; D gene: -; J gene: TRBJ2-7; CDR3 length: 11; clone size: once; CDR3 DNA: TGTGCCAGCAGTGAGGGCGTCGAGCAGTACTTC; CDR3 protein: CASSEGVEQYF
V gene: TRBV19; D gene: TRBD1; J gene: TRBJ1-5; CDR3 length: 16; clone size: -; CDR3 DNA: TGTGCCAGTATTGAGGGACAGGGGTTTAGCAATCAGCCCCAGCATTTT; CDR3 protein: CASIEGQGFSNQPQHF
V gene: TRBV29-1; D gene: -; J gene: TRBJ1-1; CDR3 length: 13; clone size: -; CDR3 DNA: TGCAGCGTTGTGGGCACCGAATTGCATGAAGCTTTCTTT; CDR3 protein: CSVVGTELHEAFF
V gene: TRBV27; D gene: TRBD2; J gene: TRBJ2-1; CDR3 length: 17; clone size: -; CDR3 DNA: TGTGCCAGCAGTTCCTCTCCGGGACTAGATATCTACAATGAGCAGTTCTTC; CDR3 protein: CASSSSPGLDIYNEQFF
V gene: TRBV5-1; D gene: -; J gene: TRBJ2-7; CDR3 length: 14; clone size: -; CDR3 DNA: TGCGCCAGCAGCTTCACAGGAGGGTCCTACGAGCAGTACTTC; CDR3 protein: CASSFTGGSYEQYF
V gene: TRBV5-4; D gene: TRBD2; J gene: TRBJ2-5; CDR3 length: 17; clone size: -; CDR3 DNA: TGTGCCAGCAGCCCCCCCTCGGGGGGGGGAATTTCGGAGACCCAGTACTTC; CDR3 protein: CASSPPSGGGISETQYF
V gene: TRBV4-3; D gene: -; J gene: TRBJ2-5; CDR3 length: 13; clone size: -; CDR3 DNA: TGCGCCAGCAGCCAAGGGGGCAGAGAGACCCAGTACTTC; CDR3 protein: CASSQGGRETQYF
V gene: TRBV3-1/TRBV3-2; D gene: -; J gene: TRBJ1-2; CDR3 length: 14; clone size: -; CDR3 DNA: TGTGCCAGCAGCCAAGACCGCGGGCGCTATGGCTACACCTTC; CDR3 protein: CASSQDRGRYGYTF
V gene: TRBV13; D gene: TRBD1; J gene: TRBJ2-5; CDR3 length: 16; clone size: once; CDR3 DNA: TGTGCCAGCAGCCCTCCGCGGACAGGGGGTCAAGAGACCCAGTACTTC; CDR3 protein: CASSPPRTGGQETQYF
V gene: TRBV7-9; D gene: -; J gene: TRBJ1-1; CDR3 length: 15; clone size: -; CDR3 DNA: TGTGCCAGCAGCTTCTCGGGACCTTGGGGGGCTGAAGCTTTCTTT; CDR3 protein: CASSFSGPWGAEAFF
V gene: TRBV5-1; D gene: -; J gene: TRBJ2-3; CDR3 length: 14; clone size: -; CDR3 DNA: TGCGCCAGCAGCTTGCAGTCTAGCACAGATACGCAGTATTTT; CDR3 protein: CASSLQSSTDTQYF
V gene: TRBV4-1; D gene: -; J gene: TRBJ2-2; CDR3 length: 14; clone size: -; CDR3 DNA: TGCGCCAGCAGCCAAGTAGAGGGAATCGGGGAGCTGTTTTTT; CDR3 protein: CASSQVEGIGELFF
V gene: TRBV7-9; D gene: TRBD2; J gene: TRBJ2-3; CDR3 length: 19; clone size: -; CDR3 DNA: TGTGCCAGCAGCCCGACTAGCGGGGGAGCCCCCTATCGCACAGATACGCAGTATTTT; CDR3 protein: CASSPTSGGAPYRTDTQYF
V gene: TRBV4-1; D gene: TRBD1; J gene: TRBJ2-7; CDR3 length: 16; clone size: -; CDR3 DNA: TGCGCCAGCAGCCCCACCCGGGACAGGGGGACCTACGAGCAGTACTTC; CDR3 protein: CASSPTRDRGTYEQYF
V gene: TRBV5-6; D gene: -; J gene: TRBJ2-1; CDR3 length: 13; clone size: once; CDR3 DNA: TGTGCCAGCAGCTCGACAGTCCCCAATGAGCAGTTCTTC; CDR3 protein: CASSSTVPNEQFF
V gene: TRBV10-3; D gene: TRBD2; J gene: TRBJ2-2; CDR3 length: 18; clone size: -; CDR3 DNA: TGTGCCATCAGTGAGACCTGGACTAGCGGGGGAGACACCGGGGAGCTGTTTTTT; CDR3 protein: CAISETWTSGGDTGELFF
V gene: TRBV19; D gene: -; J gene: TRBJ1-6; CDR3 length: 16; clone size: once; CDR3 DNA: TGTGCCAGTAGCTCACCCTCGGGGGTTACGGATTCACCCCTCCACTTT; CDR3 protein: CASSSPSGVTDSPLHF
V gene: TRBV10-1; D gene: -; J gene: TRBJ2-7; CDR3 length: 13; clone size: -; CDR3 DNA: TGCGCCAGCAGTCGGGACATAGGATACGAGCAGTACTTC; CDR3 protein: CASSRDIGYEQYF
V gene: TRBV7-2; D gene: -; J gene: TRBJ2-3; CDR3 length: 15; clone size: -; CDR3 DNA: TGTGCCAGCAGCTTCGGAGGGTACCGCACAGATACGCAGTATTTT; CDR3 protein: CASSFGGYRTDTQYF
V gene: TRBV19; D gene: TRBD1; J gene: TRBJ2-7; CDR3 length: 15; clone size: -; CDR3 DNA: TGTGCCAGTAGTATAACCGGGACAGGGACTTCCGAGCAGTACTTC; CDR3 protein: CASSITGTGTSEQYF
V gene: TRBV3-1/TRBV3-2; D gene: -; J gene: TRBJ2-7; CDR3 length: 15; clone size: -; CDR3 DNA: TGTGCCAGCAGCCCTCGACTGGCTGTTTCCTACGAGCAGTACTTC; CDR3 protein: CASSPRLAVSYEQYF
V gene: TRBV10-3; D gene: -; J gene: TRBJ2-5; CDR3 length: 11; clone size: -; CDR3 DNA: TGTGCCATCGGAGGCGGGGAGACCCAGTACTTC; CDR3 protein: CAIGGGETQYF
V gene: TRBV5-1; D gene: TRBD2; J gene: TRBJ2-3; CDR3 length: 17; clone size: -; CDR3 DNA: TGCGCCAGCAGCTCGGCGGCTAGCGGGGGGGCCTTAGATACGCAGTATTTT; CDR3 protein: CASSSAASGGALDTQYF
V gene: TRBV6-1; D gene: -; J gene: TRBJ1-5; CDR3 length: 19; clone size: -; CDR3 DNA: TGTGCCAGCAGTGAAGCGCTTAGGGCAGGGGTATCCCGAAATCAGCCCCAGCATTTT; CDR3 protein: CASSEALRAGVSRNQPQHF
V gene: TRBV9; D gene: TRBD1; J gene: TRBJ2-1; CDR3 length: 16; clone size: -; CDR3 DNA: TGTGCCAGCAGCGTCACATCGGACAGGGACTACAATGAGCAGTTCTTC; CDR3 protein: CASSVTSDRDYNEQFF
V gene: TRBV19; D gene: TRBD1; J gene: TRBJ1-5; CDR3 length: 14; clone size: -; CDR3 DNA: TGTGCCAGTACCTTGGGACAGTCAAATCAGCCCCAGCATTTT; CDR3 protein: CASTLGQSNQPQHF
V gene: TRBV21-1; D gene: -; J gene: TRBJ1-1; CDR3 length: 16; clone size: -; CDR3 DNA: TGTGCCAGCAGCTTACCCCGGGACAGCATGAACACTGAAGCTTTCTTT; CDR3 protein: CASSLPRDSMNTEAFF
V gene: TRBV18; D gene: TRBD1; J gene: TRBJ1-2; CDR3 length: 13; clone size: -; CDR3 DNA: TGTGCCAGCGCCCGGGACAGGGCTGTTGGCTACACCTTC; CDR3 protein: CASARDRAVGYTF
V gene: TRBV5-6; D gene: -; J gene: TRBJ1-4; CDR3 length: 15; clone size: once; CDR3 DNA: TGTGCCAGCAGCTTAAGGGGCTCCCGTAATGAAAAACTGTTTTTT; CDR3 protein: CASSLRGSRNEKLFF
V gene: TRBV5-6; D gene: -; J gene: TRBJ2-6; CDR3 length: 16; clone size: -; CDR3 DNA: TGTGCCAGCAACTTAGGACTGACCTCTGGGGCCAACGTCCTGACTTTC; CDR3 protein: CASNLGLTSGANVLTF
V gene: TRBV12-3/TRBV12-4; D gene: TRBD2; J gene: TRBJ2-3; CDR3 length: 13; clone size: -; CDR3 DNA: TGTGCCAGCAGCTCTGGACTAGGAGCTACGCAGTATTTT; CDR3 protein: CASSSGLGATQYF
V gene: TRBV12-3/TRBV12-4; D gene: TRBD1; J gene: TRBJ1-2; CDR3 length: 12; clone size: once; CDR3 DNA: TGTGCCAGCAGGACAGGGGGCTTTGGCTACACCTTC; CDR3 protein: CASRTGGFGYTF
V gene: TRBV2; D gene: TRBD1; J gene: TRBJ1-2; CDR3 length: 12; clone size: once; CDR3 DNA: TGTGCCAGAAGGGACAGGGGGGATGGCTACACCTTC; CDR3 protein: CARRDRGDGYTF
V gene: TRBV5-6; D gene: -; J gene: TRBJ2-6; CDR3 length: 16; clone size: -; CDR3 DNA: TGTGCCAGCAGCTCGCACAGGGAGTCTGGGGCCAACGTCCTGACTTTC; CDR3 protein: CASSSHRESGANVLTF
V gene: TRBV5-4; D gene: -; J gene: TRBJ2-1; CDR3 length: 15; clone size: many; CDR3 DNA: TGTGCCAGCAGCTTGGTTGGGACATTTTCACATGAGCAGTTCTTC; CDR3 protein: CASSLVGTFSHEQFF
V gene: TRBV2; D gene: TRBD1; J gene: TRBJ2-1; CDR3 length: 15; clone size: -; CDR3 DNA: TGTGCCAGCCGTCGGGCAGGGGGCGAATATAATGAGCAGTTCTTC; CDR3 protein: CASRRAGGEYNEQFF
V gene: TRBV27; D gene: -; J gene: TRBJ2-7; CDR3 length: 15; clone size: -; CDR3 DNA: TGTGCCAGCACCTCCCAAGGGCAGGGGTCCGGCGAGCAGTACTTC; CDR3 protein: CASTSQGQGSGEQYF
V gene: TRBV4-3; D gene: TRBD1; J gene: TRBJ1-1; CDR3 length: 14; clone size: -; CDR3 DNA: TGCGCCAGCAGCCACGGGACAGGAGACACTGAAGCTTTCTTT; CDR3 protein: CASSHGTGDTEAFF
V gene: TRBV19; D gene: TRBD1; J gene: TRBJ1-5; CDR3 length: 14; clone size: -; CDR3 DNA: TGTGCCAGTACCCTACAGGGGGCTGCTCAGCCCCAGCATTTT; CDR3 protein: CASTLQGAAQPQHF
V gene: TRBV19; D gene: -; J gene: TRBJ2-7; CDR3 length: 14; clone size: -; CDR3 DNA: TGTGCCCCCCGCCAGACAGAGCCCTCCTACGAGCAGTACTTC; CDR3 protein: CAPRQTEPSYEQYF
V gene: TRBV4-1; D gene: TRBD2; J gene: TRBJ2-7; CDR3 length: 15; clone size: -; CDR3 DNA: TGCGCCAGCAGCCAAGAACTAGCGGGGGTCTACGAGCAGTACTTC; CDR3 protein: CASSQELAGVYEQYF
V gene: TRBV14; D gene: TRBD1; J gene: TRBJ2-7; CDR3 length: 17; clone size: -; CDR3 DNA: TGTGCCAGCAGCCAGGGTCATCTTCCGGACAGGGCCTACGAGCAGTACTTC; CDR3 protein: CASSQGHLPDRAYEQYF
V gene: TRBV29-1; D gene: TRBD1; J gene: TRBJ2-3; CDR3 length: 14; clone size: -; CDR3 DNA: TGCAGCGTTGAAGGGACAGGGGGCACAGATACGCAGTATTTT; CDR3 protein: CSVEGTGGTDTQYF
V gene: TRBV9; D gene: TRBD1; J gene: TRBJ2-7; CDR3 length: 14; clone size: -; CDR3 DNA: TGTGCCAGCAGCCAACAGGGGGGCCCCTACGAGCAGTACTTC; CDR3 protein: CASSQQGGPYEQYF
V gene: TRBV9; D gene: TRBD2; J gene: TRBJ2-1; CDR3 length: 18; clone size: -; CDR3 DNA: TGTGCCAGCAGCGAGTCCCTTATTAGCGGGGGTTCCTACAATGAGCAGTTCTTC; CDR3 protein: CASSESLISGGSYNEQFF